The subject of this entry is one TCR beta chain. The data stem from a study of T cell changes during pregnancy in multiple sclerosis. The CDR3 extends over 16 amino acids. Trimming shortened V by 0 bases and J by 4 bases, and 14 bases separated the two germline ends. The germline CDR1 and CDR2 sequences are SGHRS and YFSETQ. Produced via immunoSEQ multiplex PCR; TCRdb's table is partial and in-frame only. This repertoire shows around 31,000 clones, 70% to 90% found once; its top ten account for about 0.7%. V is TRBV5-1 and J is TRBJ1-5; D not resolved. The input for sequencing was CD4+ T cells from peripheral blood mononuclear cells, taken in the first trimester of pregnancy. This sequence originates from a female donor in good health, enrolled as a control in a pregnancy study. The CDR3 sequence is CASSLGLAAENQPQHF. The CDR3 coding sequence is TGCGCCAGCAGCTTGGGACTGGCAGCCGAGAATCAGCCCCAGCATTTT.